This TCR beta chain appears in the sequencing data of a study of blood T cell repertoires in COVID-19. The overall study: Samples representing acute and convalescent COVID-19 were sourced from the United States, Italy and Spain. The cDNA or gDNA used as material had been derived from T cells, B-cell-depleted T cells, or PBMCs.

Original handling: Amplification with reference gene primers provided the estimates of nucleated cell counts. Sequenced by immunoSEQ multiplex PCR; TCRdb stores in-frame clones only, minus some. The V and J calls and clone size come from that table; D and trimming were worked out from the DNA. This table has about 220,000 clones, around 88% appearing once. V gave up 5 bases and J gave up 4 bases; unmatched junction bases: 5. Germline CDR1 and CDR2: SEHNR and FQNEAQ (reference sequence). CDR3 length: 14 amino acids. This TCR was sampled from a woman in her 30s who had recovered from COVID-19. The V call is TRBV7-9, the J call TRBJ2-7, with 10 bases lining up with TRBD2. What was sequenced was peripheral blood. The CDR3 sequence: CASSISGGQYEQYF. CDR3 nucleotides: TGTGCCAGCAGCATTAGCGGGGGGCAGTACGAGCAGTACTTC.